Each of the 29 T cell receptor beta chains below was sequenced from the same sample in a study of blood T cells in healthy people across ages. The second PCR ran roughly 6 to 11 cycles with a sample-barcoded 5' primer and J-beta primers. Each CDR3 protein gets one entry after TCRdb re-called the 5' RACE reads with MiXCR. The sample lists 700,000 or so distinct CDR3 sequences, 22% seen once, with around a fifth in the top ten. The specimen was blood. These receptors originate from a man aged 70 or older in good health.

This chain links TRBV29-1 with TRBJ1-5; perhaps TRBD1 as D (6 bases). The CDR3 length is 13 residues. V lost 6 bases, J lost 4 bases, and 13 bases lay in between. Germline V gene data show CDR1 as SQVTM and CDR2 as ANQGSEA. This CDR3 reads CSVVDRANQPQHF. For the CDR3, the DNA is TGCAGCGTGGTGGACAGAGCAAATCAGCCCCAGCATTTT.

This clonotype has ten or more counts. For the CDR3, the DNA is TGCGCCAGCAGCCCCCGTCTAGCCAAAAACATTCAGTACTTC. Translated: CASSPRLAKNIQYF. The chain couples TRBV4-3 to TRBJ2-4, with D unclear. V lost 4 bases to trimming and J lost 0 bases, with 7 bases between them. The CDR3 has 14 residues. Germline CDR1 and CDR2: LGHNA and YSLEER.

The V call is TRBV21-1, the J call TRBJ1-2; TRBD1, the table's D call, lacks a check against the DNA. TRBV21-1 is tagged as a pseudogene. CDR3 length: 14 residues. The DNA of the CDR3 is TGTGCCAGCACCCTTCAGACAGGGGTCTATGGCTACACCTTC. Translated: CASTLQTGVYGYTF.

In this sample, this clonotype turned up many times. The chain employs TRBV12-3 or TRBV12-4 and TRBJ2-5; weak D call: TRBD2 (6 bases). The J call may be faulty, since TRBJ2-1 better matches the DNA end. This CDR3 has 15 amino acids. As DNA, the CDR3 is TGTGCCAGCAGTACCCCTATGACGGGGGACAATGAGCAGTTCTTC. Translation gives CASSTPMTGDNEQFF.

This clonotype has only a few counts. The gene calls are TRBV6-1 and TRBJ2-5; the D gene is possibly TRBD1 (6 bases). Germline V lookup: CDR1 MNHNS, CDR2 SASEGT. V was clipped by 0 bases and J by 0 bases, with 8 bases between them. This CDR3 is 15 amino acids long. CDR3 amino acids: CASSEAGTYQETQYF. CDR3 sequence (DNA): TGTGCCAGCAGTGAAGCAGGGACATACCAAGAGACCCAGTACTTC.

The chain joins TRBV29-1 to TRBJ2-2, with unresolved D. The CDR3 covers 12 residues. From germline, CDR1 is SQVTM and CDR2 ANQGSEA. Trimming shortened V by 4 bases and J by 6 bases, and 9 bases separated the two germline ends. The CDR3 bases are TGCAGCGTTGGACTCCCCCCCGGGGAGCTGTTTTTT. This translates into CSVGLPPGELFF.

In this sample, this clonotype turned up many times. The chain carries TRBV5-1 and TRBJ2-1; 10 bases are shared with TRBD1. This CDR3 spans 15 amino acids. J gave up 5 bases and V 0 bases, and 2 bases lay outside the gene matches. Looked up from germline, CDR1 is SGHRS and CDR2 is YFSETQ. CDR3 coding DNA: TGCGCCAGCAGCTTGGGACAGGGGGCCAACAATGAGCAGTTCTTC. This encodes CASSLGQGANNEQFF.

This clonotype was observed many times. V is TRBV10-3 and J is TRBJ2-3, with TRBD1 as a possible D gene (6 bases). CDR1 is ENHRY, CDR2 SYGVKD, per germline. V was shortened by 5 bases and J by 3 bases, with 15 bases between the two germline ends. The CDR3 length is 15 residues. The CDR3 sequence is CAISYDPDRTDTQYF. The CDR3 bases are TGTGCCATCAGTTACGACCCCGACAGGACAGATACGCAGTATTTT.

This chain links TRBV5-6 with TRBJ2-1; D not resolved. This CDR3 has 13 residues. The germline gives CDR1 SGHDT, CDR2 YYEEEE. Trimming removed 2 bases from V and 4 bases from J, with 7 bases in between. Here the CDR3 DNA reads TGTGCCAGCAGCTTAATCGAGTACAATGAGCAGTTCTTC. Protein sequence: CASSLIEYNEQFF.

The V gene is TRBV11-2, the J gene TRBJ1-1, with 9 bases matching TRBD1. This CDR3 contains 14 residues. After removal of 7 bases from V and 3 bases from J, the junction contained 6 bases not matched to a gene. CDR1 is SGHAT and CDR2 is FQNNGV in the germline V gene. CDR3 protein: CASNPGTGYTEAFF. CDR3 DNA: TGTGCCAGCAACCCCGGGACAGGGTACACTGAAGCTTTCTTT.

The chain recombines TRBV12-3 or TRBV12-4 with TRBJ2-5, with 7 bases matching TRBD2. The J segment lost 4 bases and the V segment lost 8 bases, leaving 10 bases of the junction unmatched. The length of the CDR3 is 14 residues. The CDR3 region is CASSLAGLGETQYF. In DNA form, the CDR3 reads TGTGCCAGCTCCTTAGCGGGTTTGGGAGAGACCCAGTACTTC.

The V gene is TRBV7-9, the J gene TRBJ1-1; no reliable D call. V lost 5 bases and J lost 1, with 11 bases in between. The length of the CDR3 is 14 residues. Germline V gene data show CDR1 as SEHNR and CDR2 as FQNEAQ (reference sequence). CDR3 bases: TGTGCCAGCAGCCCCACTGCAGGGAACACTGAAGCTTTCTTT. This gives the protein CASSPTAGNTEAFF.

This clonotype has more than one count but fewer than ten. The chain uses TRBV12-3 or TRBV12-4 and TRBJ1-6, with D hard to call. Trimming removed 3 bases at V and 10 bases at J, with 10 bases between. The CDR3 runs to 13 residues. The CDR3 coding sequence is TGTGCCAGCAGTTTTATCGGGTACTCACCCCTCCACTTT. It codes for CASSFIGYSPLHF.

The table lists this clonotype with a few counts. A much larger clone sits a single nucleotide away, making a read error possible. This rearrangement joins TRBV5-1 to TRBJ1-4; no clear D. CDR3 size: 14 residues. Germline-derived CDR1 and CDR2 are SGHRS and YFSETQ. CDR3 DNA: TGCGCCAGCAGTTCCCAGGCCAGGAATGAAAAACTGTCTTTT. Residues: CASSSQARNEKLSF.

This clonotype was seen repeatedly, ten times or more. The chain carries TRBV10-3 and TRBJ2-1, with D maybe TRBD2 (5 bases). The J call may be incorrect, as the DNA end agrees better with TRBJ2-5. The CDR3 has 13 residues. Germline lookup yields CDR1 ENHRY and CDR2 SYGVKD. The CDR3 is CAISGGLGETQYF. As DNA, the CDR3 is TGTGCCATCAGTGGAGGGCTAGGAGAGACCCAGTACTTC.

This chain links TRBV24-1 with TRBJ1-2; maybe TRBD1 (6 bases). V shed 4 bases and J shed 6 bases, with 20 bases lying between them. The length of the CDR3 is 16 residues. Germline V gene lookup returns CDR1 KGHDR and CDR2 SFDVKD. The CDR3 loop is CATSEDGTSYFNGYTF. DNA for the CDR3: TGTGCCACCAGTGAGGACGGGACATCGTATTTCAATGGCTACACCTTC.

This clonotype came up a few times. The CDR3 here is CASSQDPEGAKDTQYF. The DNA of the CDR3 is TGCGCCAGCAGCCAAGATCCGGAAGGGGCGAAGGATACGCAGTATTTT. The chain has TRBV4-3 and TRBJ2-3; D may be TRBD1 (5 bases). The CDR3 length is 16 residues. CDR1 and CDR2 (germline): LGHNA, YSLEER. The V end lost 0 bases, the J end lost 6 bases, and 16 bases lay between the germline ends.

The V gene is TRBV24-1, the J gene TRBJ1-1; 7 bases match TRBD1. The V segment lost 7 bases and the J segment 5 bases; nucleotides outside the gene matches: 6. The CDR3 runs 13 residues. In germline, CDR1 is KGHDR, CDR2 SFDVKD. Written as DNA, the CDR3 is TGTGCCACCAGGGACAGGTCAAATACTGAAGCTTTCTTT. Translated: CATRDRSNTEAFF.

This sequence joins TRBV5-1 and TRBJ2-5; D is ambiguous. The DNA end is a closer match to TRBJ2-7, so the J assignment may be wrong. The CDR3 has 13 residues. Per the germline V gene, CDR1 is SGHRS and CDR2 is YFSETQ. The CDR3 DNA reads as TGCGCCAGCAGCCCGGACCCAGGATACGAGCAGTACGTC. Amino acids: CASSPDPGYEQYV.

The chain has TRBV28 and TRBJ2-1; perhaps TRBD2 as D (5 bases). The better agreement between TRBJ2-5 and the DNA end casts doubt on the J call. CDR3 size: 12 residues. Germline loops: CDR1 MDHEN, CDR2 SYDVKM. The CDR3 loop is CASTARGRTQYF. DNA for the CDR3: TGTGCCAGCACCGCCCGGGGAAGGACCCAGTACTTC.

The chain uses TRBV24-1 and TRBJ1-4; the match to TRBD1 covers 8 bases. Looked up from germline, CDR1 is KGHDR and CDR2 is SFDVKD. With 3 bases clipped from V and 3 bases from J, the junction kept 5 bases outside the gene matches. This CDR3 has 16 amino acids. CDR3 in DNA: TGTGCCACCAGTGATCCCGGACAGGGTCCTAATGAAAAACTGTTTTTT. Protein: CATSDPGQGPNEKLFF.

Only a few counts were recorded for this clonotype. The V and J genes are TRBV13 and TRBJ1-1; D is undetermined. Germline values: CDR1 PRHDT, CDR2 FYEKMQ (reference sequence). Trimming shortened V by 2 bases and J by 1 base, and 8 bases separated the two germline ends. The CDR3 runs to 14 residues. CDR3 sequence (DNA): TGTGCCAGCAGCTTACCCACGTGGAACACTGAAGCTTTCTTT. This codes for CASSLPTWNTEAFF.

CDR3 sequence: CASSFTGIPGNTIYF. The CDR3 coding sequence is TGTGCCAGCAGCTTTACAGGGATCCCTGGAAACACCATATATTTT. This rearrangement joins TRBV11-2 to TRBJ1-3, with TRBD1 as a possible D gene (6 bases). The V gene lost 3 bases and the J gene lost 2 bases, with 11 bases spanning the gap. CDR3 length: 15 amino acids. Germline CDR1 reads SGHAT; CDR2 reads FQNNGV.

This clonotype was seen more than once but under ten times. The V gene is TRBV6-2 or TRBV6-3, the J gene TRBJ1-5; D is ambiguous. Looked up from germline, CDR1 is MNHEY and CDR2 is SVGEGT. Trimming removed 1 base from V and 2 bases from J, with 9 bases in between. The CDR3 loop spans 15 amino acids. CDR3 sequence (DNA): TGTGCCAGCAGTTACTTGGAGTCTCGCAATCAGCCCCAGCATTTT. Translated, it gives CASSYLESRNQPQHF.

This clonotype was seen more than once but under ten times. This chain connects TRBV30 to TRBJ2-4; no firm D call. Germline CDR1 and CDR2: GTSNPN and SVGIG (reference sequence). The CDR3 totals 14 residues. V was clipped by 3 bases and J by 0 bases, with 9 bases between them. The CDR3 DNA reads TGTGCCTGGAGCGCCTTTCTAGCCAAAAACATTCAGTACTTC. This translates into CAWSAFLAKNIQYF.

The chain is built from TRBV10-3 and TRBJ2-7, with TRBD1 as a possible D gene (5 bases). The germline V gene has CDR1 ENHRY and CDR2 SYGVKD. The CDR3 is 15 residues long. CDR3 DNA: TGTGCCATCAGTGCTGGACAAGTCGGCCACTACGAGCAGTGCGTC. Protein sequence: CAISAGQVGHYEQCV.

In this sample, this clonotype turned up a few times. J is TRBJ1-2 and V is TRBV12-3 or TRBV12-4; TRBD1 matches 7 bases. This CDR3 spans 14 amino acids. Trimming cost V 6 bases and J 4 bases; bases outside gene matches: 8. The CDR3 DNA follows: TGTGCCAGCAGCCCTGGGACAGTCGCCTATGGCTACACCTTC. Translation gives CASSPGTVAYGYTF.

In its sample, this clonotype was seen a few times. The chain employs TRBV11-2 and TRBJ2-3; no firm D call. CDR1 is SGHAT and CDR2 is FQNNGV in the germline V gene. CDR3 length equals 16 residues. Trimming removed 3 bases from V and 3 bases from J, with 16 bases in between. CDR3 sequence reads: CASSLATGAQTDTQYF. The CDR3 DNA reads as TGTGCCAGCAGCTTGGCGACCGGAGCTCAAACAGATACGCAGTATTTT.

Turning to this clonotype: Germline is not matched at one junction end, which may reflect a read error. The chain couples TRBV5-1 to TRBJ2-1; no firm D call. The J call may be faulty, since TRBJ2-7 better matches the DNA end. This CDR3 has 13 amino acids. Germline CDR1 and CDR2: SGHRS and YFSETQ. CDR3 loop: CASSFLGFYKQYF. CDR3 DNA: TGCGCCAGCAGCTTCTTAGGGTTCTACAAGCAGTACTTC.